Presented here are 32 T cell receptor beta chains from one specimen sequenced in a study of blood T cell repertoires in COVID-19. Sequenced by immunoSEQ multiplex PCR; TCRdb stores in-frame clones only, minus some. The table has about 210,000 clones, roughly 80% seen once; the top ten hold 7.2%. Sequencing was carried out using peripheral blood. Every receptor here comes from a woman in her sixties or seventies with acute or convalescent COVID-19.

The rearrangement uses TRBV7-2 and TRBJ2-1; tentative D call: TRBD2 (5 bases). The CDR3 extends over 16 amino acids. With 4 bases removed from V and 7 bases from J, the gap between germline ends came to 20 bases. The germline gives CDR1 SGHTA, CDR2 FQGNSA. CDR3 sequence reads: CASSSPSGRPGNEQFF. CDR3 DNA: TGTGCCAGCAGCTCGCCCTCGGGGAGACCTGGAAATGAGCAGTTCTTC.

To note about this clone: A junction end diverges from the germline sequence, so it may reflect a read error. The V and J genes are TRBV7-2 and TRBJ2-3; D is possibly TRBD2 (5 bases). CDR1 is SGHTA and CDR2 is FQGNSA in the germline V gene. The CDR3 covers 13 residues. The CDR3 loop is CASSLPSIDTQYF. The CDR3 DNA follows: TGTGCCAGCAGCTTACCTAGCATAGATACGCAGTATTTT.

This clone was detected only once. The rearrangement links TRBV5-4 to TRBJ1-4; 7 bases are shared with TRBD1. The length of the CDR3 is 14 residues. After removal of 4 bases from V and 8 bases from J, the junction contained 8 bases not matched to a gene. Germline CDR1 and CDR2: SGHNT and YYREEE (reference sequence). The CDR3 region is CASSAGQWGEKLFF. In DNA form, the CDR3 reads TGTGCCAGCAGCGCGGGACAGTGGGGGGAAAAACTGTTTTTT.

The J gene is TRBJ2-5, the V gene TRBV6-2 or TRBV6-3, with TRBD2 matching over 13 bases. This CDR3 contains 19 residues. Trimming at V came to 2 bases and at J to 4 bases, leaving 13 bases not matched to a gene. CDR1 is MNHEY, CDR2 SVGEGT, per germline. CDR3 sequence (DNA): TGTGCCAGCAGTTACCGGAGAATGGGACTAGCGGGAACACCAGAGACCCAGTACTTC. Residues: CASSYRRMGLAGTPETQYF.

This chain connects TRBV7-2 to TRBJ2-1; weak D call: TRBD2 (7 bases). The CDR3 is 15 residues long. The ends were cut back, 1 base at V and 8 bases at J, with 15 bases in the middle. In germline, CDR1 is SGHTA, CDR2 FQGNSA. CDR3 sequence: CASSLERGGPYEQFF. The CDR3 DNA follows: TGTGCCAGCAGCTTAGAAAGGGGGGGGCCGTATGAGCAGTTCTTC.

This clone was observed a single time. V gene TRBV2 combines with J gene TRBJ2-5, with unresolved D. Trimming cost V 7 bases and J 5 bases, with 8 bases left between them. CDR3 size: 11 residues. Germline V gene sequence: CDR1 SNHLY, CDR2 FYNNEI. CDR3 region: CASTIRETQYF. The CDR3 nucleotides are TGTGCCAGCACCATCAGGGAGACCCAGTACTTC.

The chain links TRBV6-6 to TRBJ2-3; 7 bases agree with TRBD2. The J segment lost 0 bases and the V segment lost 4 bases, leaving 4 bases of the junction unmatched. The length of the CDR3 is 15 residues. Germline loops: CDR1 MNHNY, CDR2 SVGAGI (reference sequence). DNA for the CDR3: TGTGCCAGCAGTTTCCCGGGAGGAAGCACAGATACGCAGTATTTT. It specifies CASSFPGGSTDTQYF.

This chain links TRBV7-7 with TRBJ2-7; D may be TRBD1 (5 bases). Germline V gives CDR1 SSHAT, CDR2 FNYEAQ (reference sequence). Trimming pared 4 bases from V and 3 bases from J, leaving 16 bases between. The CDR3 consists of 15 residues. CDR3 region: CASSSPPSRDYEQYV. For the CDR3, the DNA is TGTGCCAGCAGCTCCCCCCCATCCAGGGACTACGAGCAGTACGTC.

The chain carries TRBV28 and TRBJ2-3; possibly TRBD1 for D (5 bases). The CDR3 is made up of 14 amino acids. CDR1 MDHEN and CDR2 SYDVKM come from the germline V gene. Trimming took off 8 bases at V and 5 bases at J, with 17 bases between the two ends. The CDR3 bases are TGTGCCAGCGGATCCCCCGGTAGGGGAGATACGCAGTATTTT. As protein: CASGSPGRGDTQYF.

J is TRBJ2-7 and V is TRBV7-9; 7 nucleotides line up with TRBD1. Trimming cost V 5 bases and J 7 bases; bases outside gene matches: 11. CDR3 size: 14 residues. In germline, CDR1 is SEHNR, CDR2 FQNEAQ (reference sequence). Written as DNA, the CDR3 is TGTGCCAGCAGCCTGCAAACAGGGGTAAGAGAGCAGTACTTC. Translated: CASSLQTGVREQYF.

The chain's CDR3 is CASTHSMNTEAFF. The CDR3 DNA sequence: TGTGCCAGCACTCACAGCATGAACACTGAAGCTTTCTTT. This chain joins TRBV6-5 and TRBJ1-1, with D unclear. Trimming removed 7 bases from V and 0 bases from J, with 9 bases in between. The CDR3 spans 13 residues. Per the germline V gene, CDR1 is MNHEY and CDR2 is SVGAGI.

The J gene is TRBJ1-5, the V gene TRBV29-1; TRBD1 is a possible D gene (5 bases). This CDR3 is built from 14 residues. V dropped 4 bases and J dropped 1 base, with 11 bases sitting between them. CDR1 is SQVTM and CDR2 is ANQGSEA in the germline V gene. The CDR3 DNA reads as TGCAGCGTTGGGTCGGGGGGGAGCAATCAGCCCCAGCATTTT. This sequence encodes CSVGSGGSNQPQHF.

The rearrangement joins TRBV27 to TRBJ1-5; unclear D gene. In germline, CDR1 is MNHEY, CDR2 SMNVEV (reference sequence). Deletions cut 2 bases from V and 0 bases from J, with 20 bases between. The CDR3 sequence is 19 residues long. In DNA, the CDR3 is TGTGCCAGCAGTTTAGCCCGGCAGGATCGATTTGATAGCAATCAGCCCCAGCATTTT. Translation gives CASSLARQDRFDSNQPQHF.

This chain joins TRBV7-2 and TRBJ2-5; 9 bases are a match to TRBD2. Per germline, CDR1 SGHTA and CDR2 FQGNSA. The CDR3 sequence is 14 residues long. The junction had 6 bases not matched to a gene; V was cut back by 5 bases and J by 5 bases. CDR3 coding DNA: TGTGCCAGCAGCGGAAATAGCGGGGGTGAGACCCAGTACTTC. Protein product: CASSGNSGGETQYF. Drawing the rest from reference TRBV7-2 and TRBJ2-5, the complete variable domain is GAGVSQSPSNKVTEKGKDVELRCDPISGHTALYWYRQSLGQGLEFLIYFQGNSAPDKSGLPSDRFSAERTGGSVSTLTIQRTQQEDSAVYLCASSGNSGGETQYFGPGTRLLVL.

The V gene is TRBV2, the J gene TRBJ1-2; maybe TRBD1 (6 bases). Germline CDR1 is SNHLY and CDR2 is FYNNEI. With 4 bases removed from V and 6 bases from J, the gap between germline ends came to 9 bases. The CDR3 runs to 12 residues. This CDR3 is CASSGTVNGYTF. The CDR3 DNA reads TGTGCCAGCAGTGGGACAGTTAATGGCTACACCTTC.

The chain carries TRBV24-1 and TRBJ2-1; TRBD2 aligns across 8 bases. The V segment lost 4 bases and the J segment 2 bases; nucleotides outside the gene matches: 3. Per the germline V gene, CDR1 is KGHDR and CDR2 is SFDVKD. There are 15 residues in the CDR3. The CDR3 bases are TGTGCCACCAGTGACCCGGGACTAGCCTACAATGAGCAGTTCTTC. Residues: CATSDPGLAYNEQFF.

The rearrangement joins TRBV10-3 to TRBJ2-7; the D gene is possibly TRBD1 (5 bases). Germline values: CDR1 ENHRY, CDR2 SYGVKD. Between the trimmed V and J ends, which lost 4 bases and 4 bases, there was a span of 5 bases. The CDR3 extends over 11 amino acids. This chain's CDR3 is CAISAGYEQYV. The CDR3 coding sequence is TGTGCCATCAGTGCAGGGTACGAGCAGTACGTC.

The chain recombines TRBV6-5 with TRBJ2-3; perhaps TRBD1 as D (6 bases). The CDR3 consists of 12 residues. Germline V gives CDR1 MNHEY, CDR2 SVGAGI. V shed 7 bases and J shed 3 bases, with 8 bases lying between them. The CDR3 reads CASNRGTDTQYF. The CDR3 DNA sequence: TGTGCCAGCAATAGGGGGACAGATACGCAGTATTTT.

The chain combines TRBV5-1 with TRBJ1-1; D is unclear. Germline V gives CDR1 SGHRS, CDR2 YFSETQ. V lost 5 bases, J lost 0 bases, and 14 bases lay in between. This CDR3 spans 15 amino acids. The CDR3 DNA is TGCGCCAGCAGGCCCGGTTCCTTCATGAACACTGAAGCTTTCTTT. The encoded protein is CASRPGSFMNTEAFF.

The chain recombines TRBV24-1 with TRBJ2-1, with D possibly TRBD2 on 7 matching bases. V was shortened by 5 bases and J by 7 bases, with 17 bases between the two germline ends. Germline CDR1 reads KGHDR; CDR2 reads SFDVKD. The CDR3 is made up of 15 amino acids. CDR3 sequence: CATSGVRGGGNEQFF. In DNA, the CDR3 is TGTGCCACCAGTGGCGTTAGGGGGGGAGGGAATGAGCAGTTCTTC.

The chain employs TRBV6-5 and TRBJ2-5; D is possibly TRBD2 (5 bases). The CDR3 has 14 amino acids. The germline CDR1 and CDR2 sequences are MNHEY and SVGAGI. Trimming shortened V by 3 bases and J by 2 bases, and 10 bases separated the two germline ends. The CDR3, as DNA: TGTGCCAGCAGTTATTCCCGGGGACAAGAGACCCAGTACTTC. As protein: CASSYSRGQETQYF.

The gene calls are TRBV2 and TRBJ2-5, with D tentatively TRBD1 (6 bases). Trimming pared 6 bases from V and 1 base from J, leaving 12 bases between. The CDR3 loop spans 14 amino acids. Per germline, CDR1 SNHLY and CDR2 FYNNEI. The CDR3 DNA is TGTGCCAGCAGCAAGGGACAACTCCAAGAGACCCAGTACTTC. It specifies CASSKGQLQETQYF.

The CDR3 region is CASSVDTPFATGELFF. CDR3 bases: TGTGCCAGCAGCGTTGACACGCCATTCGCCACCGGGGAGCTGTTTTTT. The J gene is TRBJ2-2, the V gene TRBV9; no reliable D call. Germline V gene lookup returns CDR1 SGDLS and CDR2 YYNGEE. The V gene lost 2 bases and the J gene lost 4 bases, with 15 bases spanning the gap. The CDR3 consists of 16 residues.

The V and J genes are TRBV5-1 and TRBJ1-1; D is unclear. V lost 0 bases to trimming and J lost 4 bases, with 10 bases between them. The CDR3 sequence is 14 residues long. Germline V gives CDR1 SGHRS, CDR2 YFSETQ. In DNA form, the CDR3 reads TGCGCCAGCAGCTTGGGAGGATGGAGCACTGAAGCTTTCTTT. Translating it yields CASSLGGWSTEAFF.

V and J are TRBV2 and TRBJ2-1, with D tentatively TRBD1 (6 bases). The germline V gene encodes CDR1 SNHLY and CDR2 FYNNEI. CDR3 size: 14 residues. V lost 1 base, J lost 5 bases, and 9 bases lay in between. The CDR3 loop reads CASSEGTANNEQFF. CDR3 DNA: TGTGCCAGCAGTGAAGGGACAGCAAACAATGAGCAGTTCTTC.

Written as DNA, the CDR3 is TGCGCCAGCAGCCAGGGGGCCGGTGGACAGGGACTAGAGACCCAGTACTTC. It yields the protein CASSQGAGGQGLETQYF. The chain recombines TRBV4-3 with TRBJ2-5; the match to TRBD1 covers 8 bases. The ends lost 3 bases at V and 4 bases at J; junction bases unmatched: 13. The CDR3 runs 17 residues. Per the germline V gene, CDR1 is LGHNA and CDR2 is YSLEER.

A few counts support this clone. The chain uses TRBV6-5 and TRBJ2-7; maybe TRBD2 (6 bases). CDR1 is MNHEY and CDR2 is SVGAGI in the germline V gene. V was clipped by 6 bases and J by 4 bases, with 19 bases between them. CDR3 length: 15 residues. The CDR3 spells CASRPSGTGGYEQYF. DNA for the CDR3: TGTGCCAGCAGACCCTCCGGGACTGGGGGTTACGAGCAGTACTTC.

J is TRBJ2-5 and V is TRBV7-3; 8 positions agree with TRBD1. V lost 5 bases, J lost 4 bases, and 6 bases stayed unmatched. The CDR3 extends over 14 amino acids. Germline lookup yields CDR1 SGHTA and CDR2 FQGTGA. CDR3 loop: CASSPTTGAETQYF. The CDR3 nucleotides are TGTGCCAGCAGCCCTACGACAGGGGCAGAGACCCAGTACTTC.

This rearrangement joins TRBV19 to TRBJ2-1, with 10 positions matching TRBD2. There are 15 residues in the CDR3. The J segment lost 7 bases and the V segment lost 2 bases, leaving 5 bases of the junction unmatched. Germline lookup yields CDR1 LNHDA and CDR2 SQIVND (reference sequence). The CDR3 region is CASSIIAGGVNEQFF. CDR3 nucleotide sequence: TGTGCCAGTAGTATAATAGCGGGGGGAGTAAATGAGCAGTTCTTC.

The rearrangement joins TRBV5-6 to TRBJ2-7, with TRBD2 matching over 7 bases. CDR3 size: 15 residues. Germline assignment: CDR1 SGHDT and CDR2 YYEEEE. The V and J ends lost 7 bases and 6 bases, in that order; junction bases with no gene match: 16. CDR3 nucleotides: TGTGCCAGCCATACGGGGGGACTAAGGGTGGGCGAGCAGTACTTC. Protein: CASHTGGLRVGEQYF.

The J gene is TRBJ2-3, the V gene TRBV24-1; 8 positions agree with TRBD1. The trim removed 5 bases at V and 4 bases at J, leaving 7 bases unmatched. The CDR3 runs to 15 residues. Per germline, CDR1 KGHDR and CDR2 SFDVKD. In nucleotides, the CDR3 is TGTGCCACCAGTGGGTTCTACAGGGGGGCAGATACGCAGTATTTT. Its protein product is CATSGFYRGADTQYF.

The chain couples TRBV20-1 to TRBJ1-3; 9 bases match TRBD1. With 3 bases clipped from V and 1 base from J, the junction kept 16 bases outside the gene matches. Per germline, CDR1 DFQATT and CDR2 SNEGSKA (reference sequence). The CDR3 has 19 amino acids. CDR3 sequence reads: CSASKGQGYFSRSGNTIYF. The CDR3, as DNA: TGCAGTGCTAGTAAGGGACAGGGCTATTTCTCTCGTTCTGGAAACACCATATATTTT.